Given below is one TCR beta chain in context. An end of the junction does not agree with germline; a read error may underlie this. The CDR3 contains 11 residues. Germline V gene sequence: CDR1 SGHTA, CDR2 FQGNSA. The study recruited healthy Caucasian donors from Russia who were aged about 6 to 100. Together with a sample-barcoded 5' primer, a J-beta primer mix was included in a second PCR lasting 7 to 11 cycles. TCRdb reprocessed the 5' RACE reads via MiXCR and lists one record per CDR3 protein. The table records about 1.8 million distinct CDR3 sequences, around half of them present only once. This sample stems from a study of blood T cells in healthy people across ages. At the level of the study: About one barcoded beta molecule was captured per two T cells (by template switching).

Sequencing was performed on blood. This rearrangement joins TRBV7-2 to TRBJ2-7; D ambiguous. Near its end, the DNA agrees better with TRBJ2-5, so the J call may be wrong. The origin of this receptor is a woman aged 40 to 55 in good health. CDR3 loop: CASSNARTQYF. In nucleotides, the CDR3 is TGCGCCAGCAGCAACGCTCGGACCCAGTACTTC.